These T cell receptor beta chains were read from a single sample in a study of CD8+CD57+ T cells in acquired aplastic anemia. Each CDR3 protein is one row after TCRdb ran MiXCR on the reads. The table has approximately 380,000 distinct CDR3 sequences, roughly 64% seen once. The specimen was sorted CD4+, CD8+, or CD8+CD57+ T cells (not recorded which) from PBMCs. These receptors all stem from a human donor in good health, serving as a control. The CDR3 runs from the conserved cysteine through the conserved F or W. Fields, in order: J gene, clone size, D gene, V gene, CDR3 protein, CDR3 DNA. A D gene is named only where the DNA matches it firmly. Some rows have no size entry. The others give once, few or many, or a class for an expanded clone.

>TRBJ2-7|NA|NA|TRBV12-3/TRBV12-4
CASSIPTRGYEHYF
TGTGCCAGCAGTATTCCTACGCGGGGCTACGAGCACTACTTC
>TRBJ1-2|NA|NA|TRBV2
CASKSWGDYGYTF
TGTGCCAGCAAGTCGTGGGGAGACTATGGCTACACCTTC
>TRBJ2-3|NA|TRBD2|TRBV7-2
CASSSQGGAATDTQYF
TGTGCCAGCAGCTCCCAGGGAGGGGCCGCCACAGATACGCAGTATTTT
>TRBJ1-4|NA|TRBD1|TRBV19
CASSDRAGDEKLLFF
TGTGCCAGTAGTGACAGGGCGGGCGATGAAAAACTGTTGTTTTTC
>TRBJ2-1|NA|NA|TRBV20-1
CSAKKGTPRTYNEQFF
TGCAGTGCTAAGAAAGGGACACCCAGGACCTACAATGAGCAGTTCTTC
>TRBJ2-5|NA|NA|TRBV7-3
CASSQSLQHTEDF
TGTGCCAGCAGCCAGTCATTACAACATACAGAGGACTTC
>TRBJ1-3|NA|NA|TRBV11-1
CASSLARGAVPNTIYF
TGTGCCAGCAGCTTAGCCCGAGGCGCCGTCCCCAACACCATATATTTT
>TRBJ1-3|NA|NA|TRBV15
CATSSGYEQYFGPGSGNTIYF
NA
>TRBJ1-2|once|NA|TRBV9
CASSAMGGGAYYDTF
TGTGCCAGCAGCGCCATGGGCGGGGGGGCATACTACGACACCTTC
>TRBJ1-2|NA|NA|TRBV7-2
CASSLGGGCAHTF
TGTGCCAGCAGCTTAGGGGGAGGCTGTGCCCACACCTTC
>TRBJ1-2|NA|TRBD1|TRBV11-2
CASSLMSTGGDYGYTF
TGTGCCAGCAGCTTGATGTCGACAGGGGGTGACTATGGCTACACCTTC
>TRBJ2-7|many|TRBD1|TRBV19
CASASTGPPYEQYF
TGTGCCAGTGCTTCGACAGGGCCTCCCTACGAGCAGTACTTC
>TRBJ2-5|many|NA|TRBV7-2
CASSLALTEIQETQYF
TGTGCCAGCAGCTTAGCGCTAACGGAGATCCAAGAGACCCAGTACTTC
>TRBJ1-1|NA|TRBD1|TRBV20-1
CSASEPRRGPEAFF
TGCAGTGCTAGCGAGCCTCGCAGGGGGCCTGAAGCTTTCTTT
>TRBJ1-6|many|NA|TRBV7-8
CASSLNLQGQNSPLHF
TGTGCCAGCAGCCTTAACCTCCAGGGGCAGAATTCACCCCTCCACTTT
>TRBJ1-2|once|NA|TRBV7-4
CASSSVPGFASLF
TGTGCCAGCAGTTCAGTGCCGGGCTTTGCATCCCTCTTC
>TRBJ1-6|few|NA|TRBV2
CASSARGEGPLHF
TGTGCCAGCAGTGCCCGTGGGGAAGGGCCCCTCCACTTT
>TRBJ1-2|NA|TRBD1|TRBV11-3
CASSLRQGHGYTF
TGTGCCAGCAGCTTACGACAGGGGCATGGCTACACCTTC
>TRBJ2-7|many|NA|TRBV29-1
CSVEVQTASSYEQYF
TGCAGCGTTGAAGTGCAAACAGCGAGCTCCTACGAGCAGTACTTC
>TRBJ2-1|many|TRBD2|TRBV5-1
CASSLEGLAPDEQFF
TGCGCCAGCAGCTTGGAGGGACTAGCTCCCGATGAGCAGTTCTTC
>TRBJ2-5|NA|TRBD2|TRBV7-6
CASSLPGGEETQYF
TGTGCCAGCAGCTTACCTGGGGGGGAAGAGACCCAGTACTTC
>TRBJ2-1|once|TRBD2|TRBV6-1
CASLLPAAGAYNEQFF
TGTGCCAGCCTCCTGCCAGCAGCGGGGGCCTACAATGAGCAGTTCTTC
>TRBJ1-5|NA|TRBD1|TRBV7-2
CASSGHLTGHTEAF
TGTGCCAGCAGCGGACACCTGACAGGGCACACTGAAGCTTTT
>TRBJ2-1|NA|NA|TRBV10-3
CAISEPDRSYEHTF
TGTGCCATCAGTGAGCCCGACAGGTCCTATGAGCACACCTTC
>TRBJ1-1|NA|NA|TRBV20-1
CSAIVFLGQAEAFF
TGCAGTGCAATAGTGTTCTTGGGCCAGGCTGAAGCTTTCTTT
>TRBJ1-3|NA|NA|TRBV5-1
CASSLDNSPLNTIYF
TGCGCCAGCAGCTTGGATAATTCACCCCTAAACACCATATATTTT
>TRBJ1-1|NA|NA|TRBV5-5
CASSRTAPGNTEAFF
TGTGCCAGCAGCAGGACAGCACCGGGCAACACTGAAGCTTTCTTT
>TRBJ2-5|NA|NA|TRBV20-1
CSAPKTRGAGSETQYF
TGCAGTGCTCCCAAGACTCGCGGTGCCGGGTCGGAGACCCAGTACTTC
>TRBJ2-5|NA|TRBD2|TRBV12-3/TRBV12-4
CASSLSDGGLGEETQYF
TGTGCCAGCAGTTTAAGCGACGGGGGACTAGGCGAGGAGACCCAGTACTTC
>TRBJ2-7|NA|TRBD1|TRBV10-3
CAISESVTGNPREQYF
TGTGCCATCAGTGAGTCCGTGACAGGGAATCCCCGCGAGCAGTACTTC
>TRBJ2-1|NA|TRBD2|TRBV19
CASVAGGANEQFF
TGTGCCAGTGTAGCGGGGGGGGCGAATGAGCAGTTCTTC
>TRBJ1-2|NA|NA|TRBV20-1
CSAFQGYGYSYTF
TGCAGTGCGTTCCAGGGGTATGGCTACAGCTACACCTTC